A selection of T cell receptor beta chains follows, all from one sample in a study of cytomegalovirus exposure and HLA in healthy donors. Data came from immunoSEQ multiplex PCR; TCRdb stores just in-frame clones and leaves some out. Among 100,000 to 150,000 clones, roughly 77% were seen once, and the ten largest hold approximately 0.99%. Source material: PBMCs. The receptors stem from a woman younger than 45 in good health and CMV-seronegative. CDR3s leave out the opening cysteine and the closing phenylalanine or tryptophan.

ASSPKLGAGEKLF | TRBV5-5
ASSFAGTSDDTQY | TRBV7-3
ASSVARFGYNEQF | TRBV9
ASSFGLAGRRSPEDTQY | TRBV7-2
ASSQEWGVPYDEQF | TRBV14
ASSLGPDKKLF | TRBV11-2
ASSQAWDRSNYGYT | TRBV4-1
AINTGLAGYNEQF | TRBV10-3
ASSPSITRRQETQY | TRBV9
ASSQLGQVQETQY | TRBV4-1
ASSYSARTEQF | TRBV6-5
ASSLVPGLQGTEAF | TRBV7-9
ASSSTSGGIHTSTDTQY | TRBV13
ASSLEVAGGRETQY | TRBV7-2
ASSPGEQPKNTGELF | TRBV23-1
ASSDRGSTYEKLF | TRBV18
ASSEYGGDSYNEQF | TRBV6-1
ASSPQVQFRNTEAF | TRBV4-3
ASSSGTMSNQPQH | TRBV5-6
ASSQVLSTVSEQY | TRBV4-3
ASSFWGGNQPQH | TRBV5-1
ASIWGTSGTDTQY | TRBV7-8
ASSLGLAGYNEQF | TRBV13
ASSFPGYNEQF | TRBV7-2
ASSWGQRSGNTIY | TRBV6-5
ASSTRTGVKDTQY | TRBV11-1
ASSPSGVGTEAF | TRBV7-9
ASSPIAGAGETQY | TRBV18
ASSSRTSGAGASYEQY | TRBV7-2
AISETGTGMQPQH | TRBV10-3
ASSLSSGRSEQY | TRBV5-1